This T cell receptor beta chain was captured by sequencing in a study of shared clonotypes between healthy human individuals. The V gene's germline CDR1 is SGHTA and CDR2 FQGNSA. The CDR3 runs 16 residues. Losses at the gene ends were 3 bases for V and 7 bases for J; bases not matched to a gene: 8. Unsorted PBMC DNA underwent sequencing on ten immunoSEQ deep assay plates. Clones were read by immunoSEQ multiplex PCR, and TCRdb kept only the in-frame ones, dropping some. The sample has about 470,000 clones, 79% seen once; the top ten hold about 13%. Study-level results: The authors sampled blood alone, and tissue repertoires likely differ. It was the few donors that limited the genetic and exposure-history diversity represented.

This clone has just a few counts. Its antigen is unknown. The sequenced material came from PBMCs. The source of this sequence is a woman between 40 and 55 years old in good health. Some clones in this sample may be carry-over from other donors' samples. The chain recombines TRBV7-2 with TRBJ2-1, with 11 bases aligning to TRBD2. The DNA of the CDR3 is TGTGCCAGCAGCTTCCAAGGACTAGCGGGCGGGAATGAGCAGTTCTTC. Amino acid sequence: CASSFQGLAGGNEQFF.